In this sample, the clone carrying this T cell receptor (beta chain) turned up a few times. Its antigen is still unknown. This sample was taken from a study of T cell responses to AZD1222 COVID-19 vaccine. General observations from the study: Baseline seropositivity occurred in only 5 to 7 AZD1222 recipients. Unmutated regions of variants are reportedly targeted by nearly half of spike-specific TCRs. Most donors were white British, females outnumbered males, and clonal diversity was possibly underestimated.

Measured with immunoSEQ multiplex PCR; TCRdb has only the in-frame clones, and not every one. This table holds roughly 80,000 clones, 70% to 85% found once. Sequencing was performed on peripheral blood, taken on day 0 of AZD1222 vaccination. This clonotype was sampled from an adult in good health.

The CDR3 protein is CAWSFSGANVLTF. The CDR3, as DNA: TGTGCCTGGAGTTTCTCTGGGGCCAACGTCCTGACTTTC. The chain carries TRBV30 and TRBJ2-6; D not certain. This CDR3 has 13 residues. V lost 2 bases and J 0 bases, leaving 2 bases between the germline ends. The germline CDR1 and CDR2 sequences are GTSNPN and SVGIG (reference sequence).